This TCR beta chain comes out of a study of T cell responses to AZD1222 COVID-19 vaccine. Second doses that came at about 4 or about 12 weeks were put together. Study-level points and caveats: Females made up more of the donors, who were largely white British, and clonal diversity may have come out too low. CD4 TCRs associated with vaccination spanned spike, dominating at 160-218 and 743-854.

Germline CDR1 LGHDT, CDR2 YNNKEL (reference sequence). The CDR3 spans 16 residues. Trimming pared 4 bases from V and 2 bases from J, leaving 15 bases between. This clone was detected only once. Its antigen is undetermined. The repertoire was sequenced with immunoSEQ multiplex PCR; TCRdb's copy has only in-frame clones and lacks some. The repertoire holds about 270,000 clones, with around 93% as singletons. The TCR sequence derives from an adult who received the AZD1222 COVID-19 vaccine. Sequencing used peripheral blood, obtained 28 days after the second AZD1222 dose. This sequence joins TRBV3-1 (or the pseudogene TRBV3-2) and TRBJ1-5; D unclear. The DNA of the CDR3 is TGTGCCAGCAGCCCTGGTCGAGGGCAAGGCAATCAGCCCCAGCATTTT. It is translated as CASSPGRGQGNQPQHF.